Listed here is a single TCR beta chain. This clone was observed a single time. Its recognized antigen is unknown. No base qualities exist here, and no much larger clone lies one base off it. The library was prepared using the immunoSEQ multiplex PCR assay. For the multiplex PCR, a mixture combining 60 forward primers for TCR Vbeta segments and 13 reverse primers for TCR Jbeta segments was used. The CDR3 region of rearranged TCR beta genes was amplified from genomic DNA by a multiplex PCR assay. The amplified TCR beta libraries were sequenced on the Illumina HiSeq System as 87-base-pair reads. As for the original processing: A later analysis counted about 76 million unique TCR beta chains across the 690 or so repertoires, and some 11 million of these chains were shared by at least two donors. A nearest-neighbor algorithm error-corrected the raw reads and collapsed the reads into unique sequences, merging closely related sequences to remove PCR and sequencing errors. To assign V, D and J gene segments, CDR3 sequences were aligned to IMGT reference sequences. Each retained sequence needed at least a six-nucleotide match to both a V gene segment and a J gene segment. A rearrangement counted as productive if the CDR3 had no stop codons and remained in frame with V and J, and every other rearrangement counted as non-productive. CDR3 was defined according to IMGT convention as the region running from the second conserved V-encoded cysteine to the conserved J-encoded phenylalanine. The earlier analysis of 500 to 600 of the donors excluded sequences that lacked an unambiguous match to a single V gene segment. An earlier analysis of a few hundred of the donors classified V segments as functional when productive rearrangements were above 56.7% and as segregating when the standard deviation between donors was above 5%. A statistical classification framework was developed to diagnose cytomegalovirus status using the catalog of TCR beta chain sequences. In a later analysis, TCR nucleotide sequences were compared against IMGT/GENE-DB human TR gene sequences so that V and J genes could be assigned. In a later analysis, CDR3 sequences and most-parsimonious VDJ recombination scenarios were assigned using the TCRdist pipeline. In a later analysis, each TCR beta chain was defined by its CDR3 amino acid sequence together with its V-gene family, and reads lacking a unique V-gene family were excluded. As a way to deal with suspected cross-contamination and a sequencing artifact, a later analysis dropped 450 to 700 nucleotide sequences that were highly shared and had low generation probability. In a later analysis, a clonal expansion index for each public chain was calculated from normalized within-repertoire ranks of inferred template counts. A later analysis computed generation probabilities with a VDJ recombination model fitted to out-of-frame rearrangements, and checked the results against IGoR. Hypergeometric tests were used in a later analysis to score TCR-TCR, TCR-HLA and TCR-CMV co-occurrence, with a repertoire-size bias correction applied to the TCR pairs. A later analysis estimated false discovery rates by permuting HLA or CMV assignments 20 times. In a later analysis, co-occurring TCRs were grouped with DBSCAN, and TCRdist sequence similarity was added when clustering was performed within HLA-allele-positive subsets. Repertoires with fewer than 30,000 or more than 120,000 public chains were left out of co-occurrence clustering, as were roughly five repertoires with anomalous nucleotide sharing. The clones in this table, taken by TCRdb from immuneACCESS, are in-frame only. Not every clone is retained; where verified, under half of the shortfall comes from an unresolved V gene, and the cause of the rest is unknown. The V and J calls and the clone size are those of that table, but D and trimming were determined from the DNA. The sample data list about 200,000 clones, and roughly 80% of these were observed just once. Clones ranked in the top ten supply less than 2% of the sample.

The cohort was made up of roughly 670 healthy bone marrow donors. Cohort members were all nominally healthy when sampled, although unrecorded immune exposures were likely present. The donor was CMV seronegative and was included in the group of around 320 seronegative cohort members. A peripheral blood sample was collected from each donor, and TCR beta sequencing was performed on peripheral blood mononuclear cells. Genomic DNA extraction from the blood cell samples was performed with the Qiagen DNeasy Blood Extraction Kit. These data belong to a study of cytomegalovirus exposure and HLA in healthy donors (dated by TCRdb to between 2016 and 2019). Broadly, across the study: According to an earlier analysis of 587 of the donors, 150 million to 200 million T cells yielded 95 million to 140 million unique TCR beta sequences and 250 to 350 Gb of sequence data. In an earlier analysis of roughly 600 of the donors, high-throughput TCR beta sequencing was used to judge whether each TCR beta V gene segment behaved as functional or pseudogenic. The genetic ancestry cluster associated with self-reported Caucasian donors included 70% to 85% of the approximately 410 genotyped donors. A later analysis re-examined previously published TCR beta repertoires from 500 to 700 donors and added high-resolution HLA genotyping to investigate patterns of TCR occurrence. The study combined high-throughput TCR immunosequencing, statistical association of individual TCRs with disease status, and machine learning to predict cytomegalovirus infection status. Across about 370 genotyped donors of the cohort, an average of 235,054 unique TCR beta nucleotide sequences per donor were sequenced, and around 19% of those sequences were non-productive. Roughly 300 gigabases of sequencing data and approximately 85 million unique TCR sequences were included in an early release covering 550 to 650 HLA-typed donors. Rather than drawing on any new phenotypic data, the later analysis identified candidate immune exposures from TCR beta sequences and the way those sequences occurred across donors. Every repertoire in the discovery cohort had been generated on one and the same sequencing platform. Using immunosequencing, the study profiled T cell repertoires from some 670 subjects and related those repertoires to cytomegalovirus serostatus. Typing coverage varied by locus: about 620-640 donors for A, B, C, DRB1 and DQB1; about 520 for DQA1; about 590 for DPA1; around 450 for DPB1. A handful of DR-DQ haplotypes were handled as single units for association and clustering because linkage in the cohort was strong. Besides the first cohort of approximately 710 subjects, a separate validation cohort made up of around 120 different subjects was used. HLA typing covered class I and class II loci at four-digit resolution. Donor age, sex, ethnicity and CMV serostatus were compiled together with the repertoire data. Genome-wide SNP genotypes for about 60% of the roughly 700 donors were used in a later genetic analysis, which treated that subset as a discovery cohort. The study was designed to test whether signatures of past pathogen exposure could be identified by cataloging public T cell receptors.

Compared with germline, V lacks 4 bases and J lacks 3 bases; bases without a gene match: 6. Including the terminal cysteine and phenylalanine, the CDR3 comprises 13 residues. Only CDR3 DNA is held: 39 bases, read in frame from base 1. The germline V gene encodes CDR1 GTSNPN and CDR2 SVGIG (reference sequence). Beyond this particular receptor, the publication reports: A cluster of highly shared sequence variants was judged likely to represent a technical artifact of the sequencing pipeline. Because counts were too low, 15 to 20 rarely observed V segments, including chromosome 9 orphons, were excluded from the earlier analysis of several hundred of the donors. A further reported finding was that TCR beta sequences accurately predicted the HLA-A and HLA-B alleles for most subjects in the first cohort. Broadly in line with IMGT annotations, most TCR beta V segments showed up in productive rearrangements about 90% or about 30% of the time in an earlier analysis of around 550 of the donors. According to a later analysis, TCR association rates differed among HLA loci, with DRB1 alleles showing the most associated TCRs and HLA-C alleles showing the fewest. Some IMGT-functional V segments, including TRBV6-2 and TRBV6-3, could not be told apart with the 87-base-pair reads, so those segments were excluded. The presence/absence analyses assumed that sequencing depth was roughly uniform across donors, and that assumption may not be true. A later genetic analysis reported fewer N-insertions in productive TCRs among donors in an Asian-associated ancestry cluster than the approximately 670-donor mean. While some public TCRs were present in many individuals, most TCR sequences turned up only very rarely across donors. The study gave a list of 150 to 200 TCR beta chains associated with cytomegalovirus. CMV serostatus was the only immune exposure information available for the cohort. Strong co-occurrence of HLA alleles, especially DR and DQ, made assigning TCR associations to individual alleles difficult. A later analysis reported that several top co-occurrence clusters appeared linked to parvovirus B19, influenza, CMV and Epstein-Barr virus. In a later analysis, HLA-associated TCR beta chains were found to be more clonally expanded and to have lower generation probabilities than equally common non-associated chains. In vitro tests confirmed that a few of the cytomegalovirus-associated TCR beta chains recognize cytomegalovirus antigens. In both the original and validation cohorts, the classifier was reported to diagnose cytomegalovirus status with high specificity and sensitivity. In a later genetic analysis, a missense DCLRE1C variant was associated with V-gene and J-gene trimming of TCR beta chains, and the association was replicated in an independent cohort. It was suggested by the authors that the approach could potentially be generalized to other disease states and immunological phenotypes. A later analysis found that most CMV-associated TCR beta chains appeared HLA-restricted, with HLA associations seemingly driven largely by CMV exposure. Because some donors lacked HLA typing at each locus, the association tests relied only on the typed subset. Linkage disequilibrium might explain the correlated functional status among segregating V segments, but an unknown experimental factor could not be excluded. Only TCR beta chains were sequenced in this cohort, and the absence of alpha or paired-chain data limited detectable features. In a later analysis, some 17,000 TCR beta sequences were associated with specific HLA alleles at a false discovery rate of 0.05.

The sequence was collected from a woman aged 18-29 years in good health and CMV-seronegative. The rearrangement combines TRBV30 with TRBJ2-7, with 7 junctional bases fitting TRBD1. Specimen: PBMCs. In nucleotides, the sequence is TGTGCCTGGAACCCGGACAGGAACTACGAGCAGTACTTC. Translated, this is CAWNPDRNYEQYF.